This entry is about one T cell receptor (beta chain). Its antigen specificity is not known. The record has no base qualities; no much larger clone is one base away. CDR1 and CDR2, looked up from the germline V gene (reference sequence), are GTSNPN and SVGIG. Compared with germline, V lacks 5 bases and J lacks 5 bases; bases without a gene match: 9. The CDR3 numbers 13 residues from cysteine through phenylalanine. Just CDR3 DNA is preserved here, 39 bases in frame from base 1. TCRbeta CDR3 regions were amplified from genomic DNA by means of the immunoSEQ Assay, a bias-controlled multiplex PCR. In the paper's pipeline: The number of nucleated cells in each sample was estimated from the amplification of reference gene primers within the assay. To quantify the absolute abundance of each unique TCRbeta CDR3 rearrangement, sequence reads were collapsed and filtered. For each sample, productive Simpson clonality was calculated as the square root of Simpson's diversity index across productive rearrangements. In its TCRdb copy, this immuneACCESS table keeps in-frame sequences only and misses some clones. Where compared with another copy, unresolved V genes explain less than half of these, and the others have no known cause. That table gives V, J and clone size, and the DNA gave D and trimming. The sample table records more than 300,000 clones; about four fifths of these occur just once. Together, the top ten hold about 1.2% of the sample.

Whole blood was collected in K2EDTA tubes by collaborating institutions according to the institutions' own protocols. For TCRbeta analysis, collaborators shipped samples in one of three forms: frozen whole blood, isolated PBMCs, or DNA extracted from either of those sample types. These data come from a study of blood T cell repertoires in COVID-19 (TCRdb year 2020). Context from the whole study: Collaborator samples came from the United States, Italy and Spain and covered acute and convalescent phases of COVID-19. The material from the prospective study consisted of cDNA or gDNA derived from T cells, B-cell-depleted T cells, or PBMCs. Where HLA class I and class II types were available, the types were taken from metadata supplied by the sample provider, not from assay-based typing. Sample metadata almost always included a de-identified subject ID, COVID-19 status, age in years and sex. The samples were drawn from the first 160 participants of the ongoing ImmuneRACE study and from over 950 subjects provided by 6 global collaborators. The repertoires were released in a freely available public database intended as a resource for research on the immune response to SARS-CoV-2. Deeply sampled blood TCRbeta repertoires from subjects exposed to, actively infected with, or recovered from COVID-19 were included in the dataset.

Results the study describes overall, beyond this receptor: The quantity of clinical and demographic metadata differed by source and by participant and was supplied without curation.

Sequences were obtained from peripheral blood. The chain joins TRBV30 to TRBJ2-7; 7 bases in the middle match TRBD1. This receptor was taken from a woman aged 45-60 years with acute or convalescent COVID-19. The CDR3 has the sequence CAWEGTAGDEQYF. Read as DNA, the sequence is TGTGCCTGGGAGGGGACAGCTGGCGACGAGCAGTACTTC.